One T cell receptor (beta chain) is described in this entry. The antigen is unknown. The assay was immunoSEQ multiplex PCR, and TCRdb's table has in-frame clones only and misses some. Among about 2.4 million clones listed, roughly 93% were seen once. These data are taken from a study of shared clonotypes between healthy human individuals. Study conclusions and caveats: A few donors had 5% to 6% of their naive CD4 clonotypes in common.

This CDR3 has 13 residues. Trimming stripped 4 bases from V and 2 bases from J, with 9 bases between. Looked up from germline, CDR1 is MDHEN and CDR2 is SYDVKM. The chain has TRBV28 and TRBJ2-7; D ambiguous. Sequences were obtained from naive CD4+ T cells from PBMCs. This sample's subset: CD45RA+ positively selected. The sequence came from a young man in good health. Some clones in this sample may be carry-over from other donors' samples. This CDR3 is CASSSSVPYEQYF. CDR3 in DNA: TGTGCCAGCAGTTCCTCGGTCCCCTACGAGCAGTACTTC.